This TCR beta chain was observed in a study of T-cell memory formation after mild COVID-19. TCRdb used MiXCR to reprocess the 5' RACE reads, holding one entry per CDR3 protein. The sample records hundreds of thousands of distinct CDR3 sequences, approximately 14% being singletons. Germline-derived CDR1 and CDR2 are MNHEY and SVGAGI. V was cut by 4 bases and J by 0 bases, with 12 bases left in between. This CDR3 region has 15 residues. The sequenced sample was PBMCs or a T cell subset sorted from them (not recorded which). The rearrangement joins TRBV6-5 to TRBJ1-1; D is ambiguous. This receptor was obtained from a man younger than 35 who had mild COVID-19 (a few samples of this study predate the infection). Cell type and time point are not known. CDR3 bases: TGTGCCAGCAGTTGGCAGGCCCTTATGAACACTGAAGCTTTCTTT. The encoded protein is CASSWQALMNTEAFF.